These 11 T cell receptor beta chains came from one sample sequenced in a study of blood T cell repertoires in COVID-19. The method was immunoSEQ multiplex PCR; TCRdb's version includes in-frame clones alone and lacks a portion of them. The sample shows roughly 380,000 clones, about four fifths of them seen only once. The sequenced sample was peripheral blood. The receptor source for this set is a human donor with acute or convalescent COVID-19. The donor label of this sample is uncertain.

V gene TRBV13 combines with J gene TRBJ1-2, with D perhaps matching TRBD1 (6 bases). This CDR3 is built from 14 residues. Germline V gene data show CDR1 as PRHDT and CDR2 as FYEKMQ (reference sequence). The V end was cut by 5 bases, the J end by 3 bases, with 13 bases between. The CDR3: CASSLTGSYYGYTF. The CDR3 DNA sequence: TGTGCCAGCAGCCTAACAGGGTCCTACTATGGCTACACCTTC.

The chain is built from TRBV5-4 and TRBJ1-3; the D is unclear. This CDR3 comprises 16 residues. CDR1 and CDR2 (germline): SGHNT, YYREEE (reference sequence). With 0 bases removed from V and 1 base from J, the gap between germline ends came to 11 bases. In DNA form, the CDR3 reads TGTGCCAGCAGCTTGGCCGGAGGACGGTCTGGAAACACCATATATTTT. Residues: CASSLAGGRSGNTIYF.

The chain combines TRBV4-1 with TRBJ1-1; D not resolved. Trimming took off 0 bases at V and 4 bases at J, with 15 bases between the two ends. CDR1 and CDR2 (germline): MGHRA, YSYEKL. The CDR3 is 16 amino acids. CDR3 loop: CASSQESIPKSTEAFF. CDR3 DNA sequence: TGCGCCAGCAGCCAAGAGTCGATCCCCAAGAGCACTGAAGCTTTCTTT.

The CDR3 is CSVREKPSTDTQYF. The DNA for the CDR3 is TGCAGCGTACGGGAGAAGCCTAGCACAGATACGCAGTATTTT. This chain connects TRBV29-1 to TRBJ2-3; D might be TRBD2 (6 bases). V was pared by 6 bases and J by 0 bases, with 13 bases between. CDR3 length: 14 residues. CDR1 and CDR2 (germline): SQVTM, ANQGSEA.

This clone has a single count. The rearrangement links TRBV7-9 to TRBJ2-5; TRBD2 matches 10 bases. Unmatched junction bases numbered 4, after V lost 0 bases and J lost 6 bases. The CDR3 is 15 amino acids. CDR1 and CDR2 (germline): SEHNR, FQNEAQ (reference sequence). The DNA of the CDR3 is TGTGCCAGCAGCTTAGCAGCGGGGGGGCGGAAGACCCAGTACTTC. Its translation: CASSLAAGGRKTQYF.

The V gene is TRBV19, the J gene TRBJ1-1, with TRBD1 as a possible D gene (6 bases). The V end lost 3 bases, the J end lost 4 bases, and 15 bases lay between the germline ends. Looked up from germline, CDR1 is LNHDA and CDR2 is SQIVND (reference sequence). This CDR3 region has 15 residues. This CDR3 reads CASSMQSVGGTEAFF. CDR3 DNA: TGTGCCAGTAGTATGCAATCCGTAGGGGGCACTGAAGCTTTCTTT. Using reference TRBV19 and TRBJ1-1 for the parts outside the CDR3, the full variable domain is DGGITQSPKYLFRKEGQNVTLSCEQNLNHDAMYWYRQDPGQGLRLIYYSQIVNDFQKGDIAEGYSVSREKKESFPLTVTSAQKNPTAFYLCASSMQSVGGTEAFFGQGTRLTVV.

The gene calls are TRBV28 and TRBJ1-1; no firm D call. With 7 bases removed from V and 4 bases from J, the gap between germline ends came to 13 bases. Germline-derived CDR1 and CDR2 are MDHEN and SYDVKM. This CDR3 spans 13 amino acids. The DNA of the CDR3 is TGTGCCAGCACCCTATCCTCCCGCACTGAAGCTTTCTTT. Translation gives CASTLSSRTEAFF.

The chain combines TRBV28 with TRBJ1-5; TRBD1 matches at 8 bases. Germline CDR1 is MDHEN and CDR2 is SYDVKM. The CDR3 consists of 16 residues. After removal of 6 bases from V and 6 bases from J, the junction contained 13 bases not matched to a gene. CDR3 bases: TGTGCCAGCAGCACGACAGGGGTAAGGGTATCTCAGCCCCAGCATTTT. Encoded protein: CASSTTGVRVSQPQHF.

This chain joins TRBV4-2 and TRBJ2-1, with a tentative D call TRBD1 (5 bases). CDR1 is LGHNA, CDR2 YNFKEQ, per germline. V was clipped by 0 bases and J by 6 bases, with 12 bases between them. This CDR3 comprises 15 residues. The chain's CDR3 is CASSQEGPRGNEQFF. In DNA, the CDR3 is TGTGCCAGCAGCCAAGAAGGTCCTAGGGGCAATGAGCAGTTCTTC.

This clone was counted at least ten times. J is TRBJ2-6 and V is TRBV19; D is uncertain. Between the trimmed V and J ends, which lost 4 bases and 0 bases, there was a span of 7 bases. The CDR3 consists of 15 residues. CDR1 is LNHDA, CDR2 SQIVND, per germline (reference sequence). The CDR3 bases are TGTGCCAGTAGTACGCCAGTCTCTGGGGCCAACGTCCTGACTTTC. The encoded protein is CASSTPVSGANVLTF.

The rearrangement links TRBV30 to TRBJ2-6, with TRBD1 identical over 8 bases. The CDR3 has 16 residues. Looked up from germline, CDR1 is GTSNPN and CDR2 is SVGIG (reference sequence). Unmatched junction bases numbered 9, after V lost 8 bases and J lost 0 bases. The DNA of the CDR3 is TGTGCCGCACCGGGACAGGCCGTCTCTGGGGCCAACGTCCTGACTTTC. This sequence encodes CAAPGQAVSGANVLTF.